Included here is one T cell receptor beta chain sequence, with context. Data came from immunoSEQ multiplex PCR; TCRdb stores just in-frame clones and leaves some out. The sample consists of roughly 330,000 clones, around 74% of them appearing once. This sample is part of a study of shared clonotypes between healthy human individuals. Losses at the gene ends were 8 bases for V and 7 bases for J; bases not matched to a gene: 13. The CDR3 contains 14 residues. Germline V lookup: CDR1 SNHLY, CDR2 FYNNEI. Every one of the donors was a Caucasian adult that lived in Nashville, Tennessee. Sequences were obtained from memory CD4+ T cells sorted from blood. Subset: CD45RA-negative fraction. This chain connects TRBV2 to TRBJ2-7; 8 bases agree with TRBD2. The clonotype was recovered from a man aged 25 to 40 in good health. The CDR3 reads CASLEVASGREQYF. CDR3 DNA: TGTGCCAGCCTAGAAGTGGCTAGCGGGCGTGAGCAGTACTTC.